Following are 18 T cell receptor beta chains from one sample sequenced in a study of shared clonotypes between healthy human individuals. The naive CD8 subset, CD45RO-negative cells positively selected for CCR7, excluded terminally differentiated effector memory CD45RA+ cells. Sequencing used immunoSEQ multiplex PCR; TCRdb keeps in-frame clones, though not all of them. The sample has about 2.1 million clones, 85% to 95% seen once. The sample taken for sequencing was naive CD8+ T cells from PBMCs. All receptors derive from a man between 18 and 29 years old in good health. Some clones in this sample may be carry-over from other donors' samples.

The chain couples TRBV29-1 to TRBJ1-1, with 7 bases identical to TRBD1. The trim removed 8 bases at V and 7 bases at J, leaving 7 bases unmatched. CDR3 length: 11 amino acids. The V gene's germline CDR1 is SQVTM and CDR2 ANQGSEA. For the CDR3, the DNA is TGCAGCTCTATTTGGGACAGTGAAGCTTTCTTT. As protein: CSSIWDSEAFF.

V gene TRBV4-1 combines with J gene TRBJ1-3, with D perhaps TRBD1 (5 bases). The CDR3 totals 15 residues. V was pared by 2 bases and J by 3 bases, with 11 bases between. Germline CDR1 is MGHRA and CDR2 is YSYEKL. CDR3: CASSQRDGVGNTIYF. In DNA, the CDR3 is TGCGCCAGCAGCCAAAGGGACGGTGTTGGAAACACCATATATTTT.

The chain carries TRBV5-1 and TRBJ2-1, with 7 bases fitting TRBD2. Per germline, CDR1 SGHRS and CDR2 YFSETQ. Unmatched junction bases numbered 12, after V lost 6 bases and J lost 9 bases. There are 14 residues in the CDR3. The CDR3 DNA reads as TGCGCCAGCACCCCGCGGGCGGGAGAGGGTGAGCAGTTCTTC. It codes for CASTPRAGEGEQFF.

The chain joins TRBV2 to TRBJ2-7; D may be TRBD2 (5 bases). The ends were cut back, 3 bases at V and 3 bases at J, with 15 bases in the middle. The CDR3 runs to 15 residues. Germline assignment: CDR1 SNHLY and CDR2 FYNNEI. CDR3: CASSDLERLNYEQYF. The CDR3 nucleotides read TGTGCCAGCAGTGACCTCGAGCGGTTGAACTACGAGCAGTACTTC. The full variable domain, with the rest looked up from reference TRBV2 and TRBJ2-7, is EPEVTQTPSHQVTQMGQEVILRCVPISNHLYFYWYRQILGQKVEFLVSFYNNEISEKSEIFDDQFSVERPDGSNFTLKIRSTKLEDSAMYFCASSDLERLNYEQYFGPGTRLTVT.

In its sample, this clone was seen once. The chain has TRBV27 and TRBJ2-3; D is undetermined. Trimming took 8 bases from V and 4 from J, leaving 4 bases between them. The germline V gene encodes CDR1 MNHEY and CDR2 SMNVEV (reference sequence). The CDR3 sequence is 10 residues long. Here the CDR3 reads CASSPDTQYF. In DNA form, the CDR3 reads TGTGCCAGCTCCCCAGATACGCAGTATTTT.

The chain combines TRBV4-3 with TRBJ2-3; the D gene is possibly TRBD2 (5 bases). The CDR3 is 15 residues long. Germline CDR1 and CDR2: LGHNA and YSLEER. V lost 4 bases and J 1 base, leaving 12 bases between the germline ends. The CDR3 DNA reads as TGCGCCAGCAGCCCCTTACTAGGAGGCACAGATACGCAGTATTTT. Its protein product is CASSPLLGGTDTQYF.

Notes on this clone: Other DNA sequences from this sample encode an identical CDR3 as well. V and J are TRBV27 and TRBJ2-1; D remains unclear. V lost 4 bases and J 4 bases, leaving 5 bases between the germline ends. Germline V CDR1 and CDR2: MNHEY, SMNVEV (reference sequence). This CDR3 is 12 amino acids long. In DNA form, the CDR3 reads TGTGCCAGCAGTTCCGAATACAATGAGCAGTTCTTC. Translation gives CASSSEYNEQFF.

The CDR3 loop reads CASSLDREPMNTEAFF. CDR3 bases: TGTGCCAGTAGTCTCGACAGAGAGCCGATGAACACTGAAGCTTTCTTT. The chain joins TRBV19 to TRBJ1-1; D possibly corresponds to TRBD1 (5 bases). CDR1 and CDR2 (germline): LNHDA, SQIVND (reference sequence). The CDR3 loop spans 16 amino acids. Trimming pared 5 bases from V and 0 bases from J, leaving 16 bases between.

As DNA, the CDR3 is TGCGCCAGCAGCTTGACCACGACCCCGAGCGGGAGCTCAGATACGCAGTATTTT. It encodes CASSLTTTPSGSSDTQYF. The V gene is TRBV5-1, the J gene TRBJ2-3, with 8 bases aligning to TRBD2. The V gene's germline CDR1 is SGHRS and CDR2 YFSETQ. The CDR3 runs to 18 residues. V dropped 1 base and J dropped 4; count of bases not matched to a gene: 14. The full variable domain, with the rest looked up from reference TRBV5-1 and TRBJ2-3, is KAGVTQTPRYLIKTRGQQVTLSCSPISGHRSVSWYQQTPGQGLQFLFEYFSETQRNKGNFPGRFSGRQFSNSRSEMNVSTLELGDSALYLCASSLTTTPSGSSDTQYFGPGTRLTVL.

The chain couples TRBV5-1 to TRBJ2-2; D not resolved. Germline V gene sequence: CDR1 SGHRS, CDR2 YFSETQ. The CDR3 has 13 amino acids. Deletions cut 1 base from V and 6 bases from J, with 7 bases between. This chain's CDR3 is CASSLPAPGELFF. CDR3 coding DNA: TGCGCCAGCAGCTTGCCAGCCCCCGGGGAGCTGTTTTTT.

The V gene is TRBV19, the J gene TRBJ2-2; D is uncertain. Deletions cut 1 base from V and 7 bases from J, with 13 bases between. Germline CDR1 and CDR2: LNHDA and SQIVND (reference sequence). The CDR3 is 15 amino acids. CDR3 residues: CASSIGGRPDGELFF. DNA for the CDR3: TGTGCCAGTAGTATAGGCGGTCGGCCGGACGGGGAGCTGTTTTTT.

The chain recombines TRBV11-2 with TRBJ2-7; D remains unclear. Germline CDR1 and CDR2: SGHAT and FQNNGV. The CDR3 sequence is 15 residues long. Trimming removed 6 bases at V and 2 bases at J, with 17 bases between. The CDR3 protein is CASSQGPGTAYEQYF. The CDR3 nucleotides read TGTGCCAGCAGTCAAGGGCCGGGTACGGCCTACGAGCAGTACTTC.

The chain combines TRBV7-9 with TRBJ1-3; 8 bases line up with TRBD1. The CDR3 totals 17 residues. Germline V gene sequence: CDR1 SEHNR, CDR2 FQNEAQ (reference sequence). Trimming at V came to 1 base and at J to 0 bases, leaving 5 bases not matched to a gene. CDR3 nucleotide sequence: TGTGCCAGCAGCTTAGGGGGACAGGCTTACTCTGGAAACACCATATATTTT. This codes for CASSLGGQAYSGNTIYF.

This clone was seen a single time. Within the sample, other DNA sequences also encode this same CDR3. The chain has TRBV7-9 and TRBJ2-1; D remains unclear. CDR3 length: 11 amino acids. The germline CDR1 and CDR2 sequences are SEHNR and FQNEAQ (reference sequence). Trimming left V 5 bases short and J 7 bases short, with 6 bases between. The chain's CDR3 is CASSRGNEQFF. As DNA, the CDR3 is TGTGCCAGCAGCCGCGGTAATGAGCAGTTCTTC.

This sequence joins TRBV11-2 and TRBJ2-1; TRBD2 matches 11 bases. Germline V CDR1 and CDR2: SGHAT, FQNNGV. The CDR3 spans 17 residues. V gave up 2 bases and J gave up 7 bases; unmatched junction bases: 10. The CDR3 spells CASSLWPSGRTENEQFF. As DNA, the CDR3 is TGTGCCAGCAGCTTATGGCCTAGCGGGAGGACGGAAAATGAGCAGTTCTTC.

The CDR3 region is CASLGLAGEETQYF. The CDR3 nucleotides are TGTGCCAGCTTGGGGCTAGCGGGGGAAGAGACCCAGTACTTC. This chain joins TRBV6-6 and TRBJ2-5; 10 nucleotides agree with TRBD2. With 8 bases clipped from V and 3 bases from J, the junction kept 6 bases outside the gene matches. The germline V gene encodes CDR1 MNHNY and CDR2 SVGAGI (reference sequence). The CDR3 is 14 residues long.

This clone turned up a few times. Other DNA variants within this sample encode the same CDR3. V and J are TRBV7-9 and TRBJ2-5; D is undetermined. CDR3 size: 13 residues. V lost 1 base to trimming and J lost 1 base, with 4 bases between them. Germline-derived CDR1 and CDR2 are SEHNR and FQNEAQ (reference sequence). CDR3 coding DNA: TGTGCCAGCAGCTTAGGGAGCCAAGAGACCCAGTACTTC. Encoded protein: CASSLGSQETQYF.

This clone has only one observation. The chain links TRBV19 to TRBJ2-3; D is perhaps TRBD2 (6 bases). The V end was cut by 8 bases, the J end by 2 bases, with 14 bases between. Germline V lookup: CDR1 LNHDA, CDR2 SQIVND (reference sequence). The CDR3 runs 14 residues. The CDR3 reads CASGRGADTDTQYF. CDR3 sequence (DNA): TGTGCCAGTGGACGCGGGGCAGACACAGATACGCAGTATTTT.